The T cell receptor (beta chain) described here comes from a study of blood T cell repertoires in COVID-19. The wider study: T cells, B-cell-depleted T cells, or PBMCs provided the cDNA or gDNA that served as material.

With 4 bases clipped from V and 3 bases from J, the junction kept 6 bases outside the gene matches. CDR1 SGHRS and CDR2 YFSETQ come from the germline V gene. The CDR3 is 14 residues long. As originally analysed: Using reference gene primer amplification, nucleated cell counts were estimated. The method was immunoSEQ multiplex PCR; TCRdb's version includes in-frame clones alone and lacks a portion of them. The V and J calls and clone size were taken over from that table, and D and trimming were inferred from the DNA. The sample records some 97,000 clones, around four fifths being singletons. The sample taken for sequencing was peripheral blood. The chain uses TRBV5-1 and TRBJ1-1; 7 bases align to TRBD1. This sequence originates from a woman in her 70s with acute or convalescent COVID-19. CDR3 coding DNA: TGCGCCAGCAGCCCGTTTGACAGGGACACTGAAGCTTTCTTT. Translation: CASSPFDRDTEAFF.